This T cell receptor (beta chain) stems from a study of lymphopenia after photon versus proton radiotherapy. Whole-study results and caveats: After lymphocyte nadir, photon-treated repertoires showed oligoclonal expansion, especially CD8+ Temra. Larger post-nadir TCR diversity loss correlated inversely with survival in deceased patients.

This CDR3 comprises 15 residues. Of note for this clone: What it binds is unknown.

TCRdb's copy holds only in-frame clones and misses some; the assay was immunoSEQ multiplex PCR. The sample includes 75,000 to 90,000 clones, over 70% of them seen just once. The rearrangement uses TRBV21-1 and TRBJ2-3. TRBV21-1 is noted as a pseudogene. This receptor was identified in a man aged 55 to 69 with pancreatic cancer. The source material was peripheral blood, sampled from a patient treated with proton-based radiotherapy. The CDR3 protein is CASSKEDNGTDTQYF. In DNA form, the CDR3 reads TGTGCCAGCAGCAAAGAGGATAATGGAACAGATACGCAGTATTTT.